A single sample is the source of the 13 T cell receptor beta chains below, sequenced in a study of blood T cell repertoires in COVID-19. Libraries were prepared by immunoSEQ multiplex PCR; TCRdb keeps only in-frame clonotypes and omits some of them. The table shows about 22,000 clones, with 83% occurring only once. The specimen sequenced was peripheral blood. The receptors here all came from a man between 65 and 79 years old with acute or convalescent COVID-19.

V is TRBV20-1 and J is TRBJ1-1, with 11 bases lining up with TRBD1. CDR1 is DFQATT, CDR2 SNEGSKA, per germline (reference sequence). This CDR3 comprises 11 residues. CDR3 in amino acids: CRGQGGTEAFF. The DNA for the CDR3 is TGCAGGGGACAGGGGGGCACTGAAGCTTTCTTT.

The chain carries TRBV7-2 and TRBJ2-5, with D perhaps TRBD1 (6 bases). The CDR3 sequence is 17 residues long. The germline V gene has CDR1 SGHTA and CDR2 FQGNSA. The V gene lost 0 bases and the J gene lost 5 bases, with 19 bases spanning the gap. CDR3 sequence reads: CASSLAAGVGFGETQYF. CDR3 in DNA: TGTGCCAGCAGCTTAGCGGCAGGGGTGGGTTTTGGGGAGACCCAGTACTTC.

This clone appeared a single time. The V call is TRBV2, the J call TRBJ1-5; D is possibly TRBD1 (6 bases). CDR3 size: 14 residues. In germline, CDR1 is SNHLY, CDR2 FYNNEI. The V end was cut by 5 bases, the J end by 10 bases, with 18 bases between. The CDR3 nucleotides are TGTGCCAGCAGTTTAGGGGGGGAGATGGGTCCCCAGCATTTT. Translating gives CASSLGGEMGPQHF.

This chain connects TRBV6-2 or TRBV6-3 to TRBJ2-5; D gene unclear. Trimming cost V 3 bases and J 0 bases, with 5 bases left between them. Per germline, CDR1 MNHEY and CDR2 SVGEGT. The CDR3 covers 13 residues. The CDR3 DNA reads TGTGCCAGCAGTTATCCGTACCAAGAGACCCAGTACTTC. Translation: CASSYPYQETQYF.

The chain uses TRBV19 and TRBJ2-3, with 14 bases identical to TRBD2. CDR1 and CDR2 from the germline V gene are LNHDA and SQIVND (reference sequence). This CDR3 region has 15 residues. Losses at the gene ends were 7 bases for V and 6 bases for J; bases not matched to a gene: 6. The CDR3 DNA reads TGTGCCAGTACCTCGACTAGCGGGAGGGCGGATACGCAGTATTTT. Protein product: CASTSTSGRADTQYF.

J is TRBJ1-4 and V is TRBV28; D ambiguous. This CDR3 comprises 11 residues. The germline V and J ends were trimmed by 6 bases and 6 bases, with 5 bases remaining between them. From germline, CDR1 is MDHEN and CDR2 SYDVKM. The CDR3: CASRVDEKLFF. The CDR3 DNA reads as TGTGCCAGCAGGGTAGATGAAAAACTGTTTTTT. The whole variable domain, remainder taken from reference TRBV28 and TRBJ1-4, is DVKVTQSSRYLVKRTGEKVFLECVQDMDHENMFWYRQDPGLGLRLIYFSYDVKMKEKGDIPEGYSVSREKKERFSLILESASTNQTSMYLCASRVDEKLFFGSGTQLSVL.

The V and J genes are TRBV7-8 and TRBJ1-4; D unresolved. Trimming took off 2 bases at V and 5 bases at J, with 9 bases between the two ends. The CDR3 is 14 amino acids. CDR1 and CDR2 (germline): SGHVS, FQNEAQ. The CDR3 nucleotides read TGTGCCAGCAGCTTAAGGACGGGGAATGAAAAACTGTTTTTT. This encodes CASSLRTGNEKLFF.

This clone was found once. The V call is TRBV28, the J call TRBJ1-5; D possibly corresponds to TRBD1 (6 bases). CDR3 length equals 15 residues. Germline V gene data show CDR1 as MDHEN and CDR2 as SYDVKM. The V end lost 3 bases, the J end lost 1 base, and 10 bases lay between the germline ends. CDR3: CASSFQGISNQPQHF. CDR3 in DNA: TGTGCCAGCAGTTTTCAGGGGATAAGCAATCAGCCCCAGCATTTT.

The chain combines TRBV11-1 with TRBJ2-1; TRBD1 is a possible D gene (5 bases). V was shortened by 6 bases and J by 8 bases, with 11 bases between the two germline ends. The germline V gene encodes CDR1 SGHAT and CDR2 FQDESV (reference sequence). This CDR3 spans 12 amino acids. CDR3 in amino acids: CASSRKGHEQFF. The CDR3 coding sequence is TGTGCCAGCAGTCGGAAGGGGCATGAGCAGTTCTTC.

The V gene is TRBV5-1, the J gene TRBJ1-1; a possible D gene is TRBD1 (6 bases). This CDR3 has 14 residues. The germline V gene encodes CDR1 SGHRS and CDR2 YFSETQ. V was trimmed by 4 bases and J by 4 bases, leaving 14 bases between them. Written as DNA, the CDR3 is TGCGCCAGCAGCGGGAACAGGGAATCCACTGAAGCTTTCTTT. As protein: CASSGNRESTEAFF.

The V call is TRBV7-9, the J call TRBJ2-2; D uncertain. CDR3 length equals 13 residues. Trimming removed 2 bases from V and 7 bases from J, with 8 bases in between. CDR1 SEHNR and CDR2 FQNEAQ come from the germline V gene (reference sequence). The CDR3 DNA follows: TGTGCCAGCAGCTTAATAGTTGACGGGGAGCTGTTTTTT. It specifies CASSLIVDGELFF. Filled out from reference TRBV7-9 and TRBJ2-2, the complete variable domain reads DTGVSQNPRHKITKRGQNVTFRCDPISEHNRLYWYRQTLGQGPEFLTYFQNEAQLEKSRLLSDRFSAERPKGSFSTLEIQRTEQGDSAMYLCASSLIVDGELFFGEGSRLTVL.

The V call is TRBV5-1, the J call TRBJ2-7, with 7 bases fitting TRBD1. The length of the CDR3 is 15 residues. Germline assignment: CDR1 SGHRS and CDR2 YFSETQ. Unmatched junction bases numbered 11, after V lost 3 bases and J lost 5 bases. CDR3 bases: TGCGCCAGCAGCTCGACAGGGATCGTGCGCCACGAGCAGTACTTC. The encoded protein is CASSSTGIVRHEQYF.

V is TRBV7-2 and J is TRBJ1-4; TRBD1 matches 9 bases. V lost 6 bases and J lost 8; bases outside the gene matches: 7. The CDR3 totals 14 residues. In germline, CDR1 is SGHTA, CDR2 FQGNSA. The CDR3 loop is CASRGDREGEKLFF. The CDR3 nucleotides read TGTGCCAGCAGAGGGGACAGGGAAGGGGAAAAACTGTTTTTT. Full variable domain (missing parts from reference TRBV7-2 and TRBJ1-4): GAGVSQSPSNKVTEKGKDVELRCDPISGHTALYWYRQSLGQGLEFLIYFQGNSAPDKSGLPSDRFSAERTGGSVSTLTIQRTQQEDSAVYLCASRGDREGEKLFFGSGTQLSVL.